A selection of T cell receptor beta chains follows, all from one sample in a study of identical twins. TCRdb analysed the 5' RACE reads with MiXCR anew, one entry per CDR3 protein. Seen here are 450,000 or so distinct CDR3 sequences, more than 13% observed once, and the top ten hold approximately 0.52%. These data were also reused for a study on yellow fever vaccine responses in identical twins.

Input material: CD4+ T cells sorted from blood. These receptor sequences come from a woman between 18 and 29 years old in good health. Each CDR3 is given with its conserved first and last residue. The D gene is left open where the match is weak. A row's size may be missing; if present it is once, few, many or a size class.

v_gene,j_gene,d_gene,abundance,CDR3nt,CDR3aa
TRBV5-1,TRBJ2-3,.,many,TGCGCCAGCAGCTTGGCCCGAAGCACAGATACGCAGTATTTT,CASSLARSTDTQYF
TRBV7-2,TRBJ2-1,.,few,TGTGCCAGCAGCCTAGCCTGGGGTACCTACAATGAGCAGTTCTTC,CASSLAWGTYNEQFF
TRBV10-3,TRBJ2-1,TRBD1,few,TGTGCCATCAGTGAGCCTCCGGGACAGGGATACAATGAGCAGTTCTTC,CAISEPPGQGYNEQFF
TRBV3-1,TRBJ2-5,.,few,TGTGCCAGCAGCCAAGAAGGGGGTCGAGAGACCCAGTACTTC,CASSQEGGRETQYF
TRBV7-2,TRBJ2-7,.,.,TGTGCCAGCAGCCCCCCCGGCAGGGGTGGTACCGAGCAGTACTTC,CASSPPGRGGTEQYF
TRBV6-2/TRBV6-3,TRBJ1-5,.,.,TGTGCCAGCAGTTCGAACATTGGCAGAACCAATAGCAATCAGCCCCAGCATTTT,CASSSNIGRTNSNQPQHF
TRBV5-6,TRBJ2-5,.,.,TGTGCCAGCAGCACATCGGAGACCCAGTACTTC,CASSTSETQYF
TRBV6-5,TRBJ2-5,.,few,TGTGCCAGCAGTTATATAACAGGGACCCAGTACTTC,CASSYITGTQYF
TRBV29-1,TRBJ2-7,TRBD1,.,TGCAGCGCTGGACAGGGGGGGTACGAGCAGTACTTC,CSAGQGGYEQYF
TRBV6-2/TRBV6-3,TRBJ2-7,.,few,TGTGCCAGCAGTTACCCCCTGGGCAGGGCACACATCTACGAGCAGTACTTC,CASSYPLGRAHIYEQYF
TRBV20-1,TRBJ2-7,TRBD2,many,TGCAGTGCTAGAGATAGCGGGACGGAGCAGTACTTC,CSARDSGTEQYF
TRBV10-3,TRBJ1-1,TRBD1,.,TGTGCCATCAGTGAGTATGGGGACAGGGACACGAACACTGAAGCTTTCTTT,CAISEYGDRDTNTEAFF
TRBV5-1,TRBJ2-7,.,few,TGCGCCAGCAGCTTGGGACGTCAAACCTACGAGCAGTACTTC,CASSLGRQTYEQYF
TRBV6-2/TRBV6-3,TRBJ2-3,.,few,TGTGCCAGCAGTTACTCGAGTTTGGGGGGCCGGGATACGCAGTATTTT,CASSYSSLGGRDTQYF
TRBV2,TRBJ2-6,.,.,TGTGCCAGCACGAAGGCTAGCTCTGGGGCCAACGTCCTGACTTTC,CASTKASSGANVLTF
TRBV11-2,TRBJ2-1,.,few,TGTGCCAGCAGCTTAGGTTATACAGGGGAGGTGGTCCAGGGGAATGAGCAGTTCTTC,CASSLGYTGEVVQGNEQFF
TRBV6-2/TRBV6-3,TRBJ2-3,.,.,TGTGCCAGCAGTTACATAGCGGGCACAGATACGCAGTATTTT,CASSYIAGTDTQYF
TRBV12-3/TRBV12-4,TRBJ2-1,TRBD2,.,TGTGCCAGCAGAGCCGGGGGGGCCCACTACAATGAGCAGTTCTTC,CASRAGGAHYNEQFF
TRBV12-3/TRBV12-4,TRBJ2-2,.,.,TGTGCCAGCAGTTTACCGGGTCTAACCGCCGGGGAGCTGTTTTTT,CASSLPGLTAGELFF
TRBV6-5,TRBJ2-7,.,many,TGTGCCAGCAGTTACTCGAGGGGACCCTACGAGCAGTACTTC,CASSYSRGPYEQYF
TRBV29-1,TRBJ2-3,.,.,TGCAGCGTTGAGGCAGGGCCGACAGATACGCAGTATTTT,CSVEAGPTDTQYF
TRBV3-1,TRBJ2-1,.,.,TGTGCCAGCAGCCAAGATTCCGAGCCCCGCAACAATGAGCAGTTCTTC,CASSQDSEPRNNEQFF
TRBV5-1,TRBJ1-5,.,.,TGCGCCAGCAGCCCGGAGGGGGTTAGCAATCAGCCCCAGCATTTT,CASSPEGVSNQPQHF
TRBV20-1,TRBJ2-2,.,few,TGCAGTGCTACGGGGGTGGCGAACACCGGGGAGCTGTTTTTT,CSATGVANTGELFF
TRBV7-2,TRBJ2-2,.,.,TGTGCCAGCAGACCGGGGCAGAGTTACACCGGGGAGCTGTTTTTT,CASRPGQSYTGELFF
TRBV12-3/TRBV12-4,TRBJ2-7,.,.,TGTGCCAGCAGTTTACGGGACCAGGGCTACGAGCAGTACTTC,CASSLRDQGYEQYF
TRBV7-2,TRBJ2-7,TRBD1,.,TGTGCCAGCAGCATACCGACAGGGTTCGCCTACGAGCAGTACTTC,CASSIPTGFAYEQYF
TRBV18,TRBJ2-3,.,few,TGTGCCAGCTCACCAGAACAGGTGTTCAAAGATACGCAGTATTTT,CASSPEQVFKDTQYF
TRBV2,TRBJ2-2,.,.,TGTGCCAGCAGGATGGATACCGGGGAGCTGTTTTTT,CASRMDTGELFF
TRBV27,TRBJ2-7,TRBD1,few,TGTGCCAGCAGTTTCCAAATGGACAGGGGGGACGAGCAGTACTTC,CASSFQMDRGDEQYF
TRBV7-9,TRBJ2-3,TRBD2,few,TGTGCCAGCAGCTTAGTGCTAGCGGGAGGGCTCACAGATACGCAGTATTTT,CASSLVLAGGLTDTQYF
TRBV11-2,TRBJ2-1,.,.,TGTGCCAGCAGCTTAGAAGGGGTCGCCTACAATGAGCAGTTCTTC,CASSLEGVAYNEQFF
TRBV15,TRBJ2-2,.,.,TGTGCCACCAGCACGACCTTTCAGGGAACCGGGGAGCTGTTTTTT,CATSTTFQGTGELFF
TRBV12-3/TRBV12-4,TRBJ2-2,.,.,TGTGCCAGCAGTTTGCGGGGGCGGGACGGGGAGCTGTTTTTT,CASSLRGRDGELFF
TRBV12-3/TRBV12-4,TRBJ1-5,.,few,TGTGCCAGCAGCGCGAGGGGGGGACGTCAGCCCCAGCATTTT,CASSARGGRQPQHF